This TCR beta chain was identified during a study of T cells in Graves' hyperthyroidism and ophthalmopathy. Study information: Peripheral blood was collected at initial diagnosis, before any treatment.

Regarding this clonotype: Its antigen remains unidentified.

V was clipped by 3 bases and J by 6 bases; unmatched bases: 7. This CDR3 contains 15 residues. Germline CDR1 is SGHAT and CDR2 is FQNNGV. Clinicians diagnosed patients from clinical symptoms, serum thyroxine and TRAb, thyroid ultrasound and orbital computed tomography. Study-wide results and caveats: Among thyroid clonotypes expanded above 0.001, most also appeared in blood. Ophthalmopathy and stable hyperthyroidism were told apart by a 13 V-J model.

RNA transcripts provided the source from which TCR beta CDR3 regions were amplified. First-round RT-PCR targeting the TCR CDR3 was performed with the HTBI primer set. TCRdb processed the multiplex PCR reads anew with MiXCR; each CDR3 protein has one entry. The profile covers under 350,000 distinct CDR3 sequences, with roughly a fifth appearing a single time and 50% to 65% taken by the ten largest. Source material: blood. The clonotype comes from a woman between 45 and 60 years old with Graves' hyperthyroidism. The chain uses TRBV11-2 and TRBJ2-2, with 7 bases aligning to TRBD1. For the CDR3, the DNA is TGTGCCAGCAGCTTGCCGACAGGGCGGGCCGGGGAGCTGTTTTTT. It encodes CASSLPTGRAGELFF.